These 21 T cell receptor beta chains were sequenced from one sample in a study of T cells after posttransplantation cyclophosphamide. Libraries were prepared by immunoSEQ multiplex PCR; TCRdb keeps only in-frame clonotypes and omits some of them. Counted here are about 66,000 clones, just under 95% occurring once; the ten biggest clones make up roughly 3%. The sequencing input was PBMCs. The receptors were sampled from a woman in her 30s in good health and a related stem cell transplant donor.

Here the CDR3 DNA reads TGTGCCAGCAGCAAAAGGACAGGGGGGGGGTTCATGAACACTGAAGCTTTCTTT. This encodes CASSKRTGGGFMNTEAFF. The chain links TRBV14 to TRBJ1-1; TRBD1 matches at 10 bases. Germline CDR1 is SGHDN and CDR2 is FVKESK. The CDR3 runs to 18 residues. V trimming: 5 bases; J trimming: 0 bases; junction bases outside the gene matches: 12.

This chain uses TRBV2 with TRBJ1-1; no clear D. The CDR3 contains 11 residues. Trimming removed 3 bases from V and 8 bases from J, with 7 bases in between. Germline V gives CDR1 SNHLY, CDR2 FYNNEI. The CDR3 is CASSDLREAFF. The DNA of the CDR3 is TGTGCCAGCAGTGACTTGCGAGAAGCTTTCTTT.

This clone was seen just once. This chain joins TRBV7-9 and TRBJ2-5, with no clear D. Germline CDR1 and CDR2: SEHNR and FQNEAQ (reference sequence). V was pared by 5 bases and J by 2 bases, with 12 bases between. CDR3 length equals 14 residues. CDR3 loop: CASSPLAQQETQYF. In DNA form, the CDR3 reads TGTGCCAGCAGCCCCTTGGCCCAACAAGAGACCCAGTACTTC.

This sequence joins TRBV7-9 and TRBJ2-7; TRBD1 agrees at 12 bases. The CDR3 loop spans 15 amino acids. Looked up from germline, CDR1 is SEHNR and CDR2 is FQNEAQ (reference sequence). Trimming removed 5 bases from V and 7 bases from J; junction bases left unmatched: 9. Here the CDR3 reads CASSLGGQGAREQYF. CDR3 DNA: TGTGCCAGCAGCCTAGGGGGACAGGGGGCGAGGGAGCAGTACTTC.

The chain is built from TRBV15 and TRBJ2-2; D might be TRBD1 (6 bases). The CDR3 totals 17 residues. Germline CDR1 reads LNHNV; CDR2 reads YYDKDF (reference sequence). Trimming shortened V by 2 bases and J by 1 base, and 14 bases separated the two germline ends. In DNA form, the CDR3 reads TGTGCCACCAGCAGATACCAGGGGTTTGTGAACACCGGGGAGCTGTTTTTT. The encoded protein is CATSRYQGFVNTGELFF.

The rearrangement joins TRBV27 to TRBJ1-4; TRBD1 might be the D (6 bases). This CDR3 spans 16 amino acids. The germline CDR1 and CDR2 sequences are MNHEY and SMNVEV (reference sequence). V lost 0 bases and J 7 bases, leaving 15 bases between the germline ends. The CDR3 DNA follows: TGTGCCAGCAGTTTATCGATCGGCAGGGGAGGTGAAAAACTGTTTTTT. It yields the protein CASSLSIGRGGEKLFF.

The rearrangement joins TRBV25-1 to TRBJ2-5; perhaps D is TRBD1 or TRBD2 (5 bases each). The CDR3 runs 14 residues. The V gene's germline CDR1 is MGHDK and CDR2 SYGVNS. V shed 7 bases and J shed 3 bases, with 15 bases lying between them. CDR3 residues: CASTRRGSKETQYF. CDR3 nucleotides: TGTGCCAGCACCCGACGGGGCAGTAAAGAGACCCAGTACTTC.

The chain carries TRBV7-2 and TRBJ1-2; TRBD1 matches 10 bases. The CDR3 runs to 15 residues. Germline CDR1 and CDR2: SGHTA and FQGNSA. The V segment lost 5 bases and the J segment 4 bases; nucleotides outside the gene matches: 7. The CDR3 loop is CASSQDRGQGYGYTF. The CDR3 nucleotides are TGTGCCAGCAGCCAAGACAGGGGGCAGGGCTATGGCTACACCTTC. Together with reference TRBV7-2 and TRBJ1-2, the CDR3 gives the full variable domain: GAGVSQSPSNKVTEKGKDVELRCDPISGHTALYWYRQSLGQGLEFLIYFQGNSAPDKSGLPSDRFSAERTGGSVSTLTIQRTQQEDSAVYLCASSQDRGQGYGYTFGSGTRLTVV.

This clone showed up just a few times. The CDR3 spells CASSLVQGANYGYTF. In DNA form, the CDR3 reads TGCGCCAGCAGCCTAGTTCAGGGGGCTAACTATGGCTACACCTTC. V gene TRBV5-1 combines with J gene TRBJ1-2; 7 bases line up with TRBD1. The germline gives CDR1 SGHRS, CDR2 YFSETQ. The CDR3 has 15 residues. Trimming at V came to 4 bases and at J to 0 bases, leaving 6 bases not matched to a gene.

The CDR3 DNA reads TGCGCCAGCAGCCCAGATTGGCAGGGGGTAAAAGAGACCCAGTACTTC. Protein product: CASSPDWQGVKETQYF. The gene calls are TRBV4-1 and TRBJ2-5; 7 nucleotides match TRBD1. CDR1 MGHRA and CDR2 YSYEKL come from the germline V gene. With V trimmed by 4 bases and J by 3 bases, 11 bases remained unmatched. The CDR3 has 16 residues.

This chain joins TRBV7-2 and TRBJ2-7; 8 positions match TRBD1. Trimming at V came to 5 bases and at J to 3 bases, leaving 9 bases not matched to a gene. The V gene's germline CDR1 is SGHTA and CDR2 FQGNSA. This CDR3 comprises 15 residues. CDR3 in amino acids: CASSPQGGQHYEQYF. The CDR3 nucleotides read TGTGCCAGCAGCCCACAGGGGGGACAACACTACGAGCAGTACTTC.

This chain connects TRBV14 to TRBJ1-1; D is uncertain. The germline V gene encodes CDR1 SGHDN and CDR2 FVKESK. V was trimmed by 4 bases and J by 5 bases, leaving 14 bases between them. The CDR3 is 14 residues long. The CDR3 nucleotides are TGTGCCAGCAGCCTCGTCGTAACGGGAACTGAAGCTTTCTTT. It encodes CASSLVVTGTEAFF.

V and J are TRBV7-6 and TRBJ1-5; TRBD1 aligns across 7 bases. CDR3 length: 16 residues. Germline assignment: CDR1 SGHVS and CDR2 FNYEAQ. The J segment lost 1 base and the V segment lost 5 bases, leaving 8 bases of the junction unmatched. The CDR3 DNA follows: TGTGCCAGCAGCCCCGGACAGGCGGGGAGCAATCAGCCCCAGCATTTT. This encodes CASSPGQAGSNQPQHF.

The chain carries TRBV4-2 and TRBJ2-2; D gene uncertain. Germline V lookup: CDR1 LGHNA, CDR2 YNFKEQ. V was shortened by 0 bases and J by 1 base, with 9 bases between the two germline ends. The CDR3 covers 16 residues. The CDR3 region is CASSQEGQRNTGELFF. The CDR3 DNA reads TGTGCCAGCAGCCAAGAGGGCCAGAGGAACACCGGGGAGCTGTTTTTT.

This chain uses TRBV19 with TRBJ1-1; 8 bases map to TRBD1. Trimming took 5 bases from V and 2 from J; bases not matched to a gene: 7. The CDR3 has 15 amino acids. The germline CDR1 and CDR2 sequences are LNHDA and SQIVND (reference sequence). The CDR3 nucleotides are TGTGCCAGTAGTGGTGAGCAGGGGGCTAACACTGAAGCTTTCTTT. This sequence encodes CASSGEQGANTEAFF.

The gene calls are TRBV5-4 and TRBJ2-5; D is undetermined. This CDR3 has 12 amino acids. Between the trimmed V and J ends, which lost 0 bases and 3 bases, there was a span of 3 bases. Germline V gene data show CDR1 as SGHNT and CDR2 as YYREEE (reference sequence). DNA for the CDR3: TGTGCCAGCAGCTTGGGGGAAGAGACCCAGTACTTC. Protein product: CASSLGEETQYF.

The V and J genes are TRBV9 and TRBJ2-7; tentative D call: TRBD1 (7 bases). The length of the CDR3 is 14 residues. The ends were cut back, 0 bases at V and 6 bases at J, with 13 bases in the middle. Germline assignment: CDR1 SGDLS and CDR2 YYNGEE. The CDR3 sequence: CASSVDGRGAEQYF. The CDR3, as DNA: TGTGCCAGCAGCGTAGACGGCAGGGGGGCCGAGCAGTACTTC.

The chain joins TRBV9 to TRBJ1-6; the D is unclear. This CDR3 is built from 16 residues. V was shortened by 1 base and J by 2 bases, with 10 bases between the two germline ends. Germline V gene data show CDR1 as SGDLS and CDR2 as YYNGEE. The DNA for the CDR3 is TGTGCCAGCAGCGTAAGGGAAGGGCCCTATAATTCACCCCTCCACTTT. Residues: CASSVREGPYNSPLHF. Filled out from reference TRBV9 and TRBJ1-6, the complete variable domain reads DSGVTQTPKHLITATGQRVTLRCSPRSGDLSVYWYQQSLDQGLQFLIQYYNGEERAKGNILERFSAQQFPDLHSELNLSSLELGDSALYFCASSVREGPYNSPLHFGNGTRLTVT.

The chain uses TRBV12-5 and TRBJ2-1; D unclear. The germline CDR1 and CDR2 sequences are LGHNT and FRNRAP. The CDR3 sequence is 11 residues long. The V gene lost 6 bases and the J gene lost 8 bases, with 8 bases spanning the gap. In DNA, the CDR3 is TGTGCTAGTGGCCCTCTTGATGAGCAGTTCTTC. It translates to CASGPLDEQFF.

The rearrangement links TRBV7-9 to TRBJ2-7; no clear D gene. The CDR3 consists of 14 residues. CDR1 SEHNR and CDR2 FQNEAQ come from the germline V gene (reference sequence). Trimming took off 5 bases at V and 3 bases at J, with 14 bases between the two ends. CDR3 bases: TGTGCCAGCAGCGAAGGACCTAACCGCTACGAGCAGTACTTC. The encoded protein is CASSEGPNRYEQYF.

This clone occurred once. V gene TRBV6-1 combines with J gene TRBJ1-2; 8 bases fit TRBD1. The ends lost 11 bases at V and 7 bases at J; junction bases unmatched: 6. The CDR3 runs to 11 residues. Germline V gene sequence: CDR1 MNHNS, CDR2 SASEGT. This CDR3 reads CAESGGIGYTF. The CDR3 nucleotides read TGTGCCGAATCAGGGGGCATTGGCTACACCTTC.